Below are 3 T cell receptor beta chains sequenced from a single sample in a study of blood T cell repertoires in COVID-19. Assay used: immunoSEQ multiplex PCR; TCRdb lists only in-frame clones, some missing. Among 210,000 or so clones listed, 80% to 90% were seen once. The material sequenced was peripheral blood. The receptor source for this set is a human donor in a cohort sampled during active COVID-19.

This sequence joins TRBV5-1 and TRBJ1-1, with D maybe TRBD1 (6 bases). This CDR3 is 15 amino acids long. With 0 bases removed from V and 7 bases from J, the gap between germline ends came to 16 bases. Per germline, CDR1 SGHRS and CDR2 YFSETQ. The DNA for the CDR3 is TGCGCCAGCAGCTTGGGCGGGGGCGAGGGGATTGAAGCTTTCTTT. Encoded protein: CASSLGGGEGIEAFF.

This clone was counted only a few times. V usage is TRBV20-1 and J usage is TRBJ1-6, with 9 positions matching TRBD1. This CDR3 region has 15 residues. V trimming: 3 bases; J trimming: 7 bases; junction bases outside the gene matches: 7. Germline-derived CDR1 and CDR2 are DFQATT and SNEGSKA (reference sequence). The CDR3: CSASGSGQGNSPLHF. CDR3 nucleotide sequence: TGCAGTGCTAGTGGGTCCGGACAGGGGAATTCACCCCTCCACTTT.

This chain links TRBV11-1 with TRBJ2-1; 10 positions agree with TRBD2. J lost 4 bases, V lost 7 bases, and 7 bases had no gene match. From germline, CDR1 is SGHAT and CDR2 FQDESV (reference sequence). The CDR3 sequence is 15 residues long. This CDR3 is CASTLSGGPYNEQFF. CDR3 in DNA: TGTGCCAGCACCCTTAGCGGGGGGCCGTACAATGAGCAGTTCTTC.